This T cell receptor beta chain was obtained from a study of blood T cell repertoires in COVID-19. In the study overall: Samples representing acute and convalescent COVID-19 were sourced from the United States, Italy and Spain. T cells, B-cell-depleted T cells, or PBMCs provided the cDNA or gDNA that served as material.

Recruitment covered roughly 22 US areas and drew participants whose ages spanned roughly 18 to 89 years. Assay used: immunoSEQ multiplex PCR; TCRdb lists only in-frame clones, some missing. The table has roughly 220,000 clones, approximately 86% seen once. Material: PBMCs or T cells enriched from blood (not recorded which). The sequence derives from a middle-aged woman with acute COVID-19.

The CDR3 loop reads CASSPQAGGPYEQYF. In DNA form, the CDR3 reads TGCGCCAGCAGCCCCCAGGCGGGAGGGCCGTACGAGCAGTACTTC. The rearrangement links TRBV4-1 to TRBJ2-7; 9 bases agree with TRBD2. Germline CDR1 reads MGHRA; CDR2 reads YSYEKL. The CDR3 loop spans 15 amino acids. J was trimmed by 4 bases and V by 4 bases; bases with no gene match: 8.